This T cell receptor (beta chain) is from a study of T-cell reconstitution after alpha-beta-depleted transplantation in children. Overall study results and limits: Newly produced T cells mostly provided counts and TCRbeta diversity after one year, as hyperexpanded clones declined. Reportedly, roughly two months post-transplant, alpha-beta T cells arose from several hundred expanded graft clones.

This clonotype was detected ten times or more. Its antigen is not identified. Unique molecular identifiers were incorporated into the prepared TCRbeta library. MiXCR, run by TCRdb on the PCR reads, gives a single entry per CDR3 protein. Among roughly 670,000 distinct CDR3 sequences listed, 13% were seen once. V lost 4 bases and J lost 6; bases outside the gene matches: 7. The CDR3 has 15 residues. Germline V gene sequence: CDR1 SGHRS, CDR2 YFSETQ. This receptor was identified in a girl aged 2 to 10 with congenital amegakaryocytic thrombocytopenia, due to receive a stem cell transplant. This material consisted of PBMCs, taken before TCRalphabeta/CD19-depleted stem cell transplant. V usage is TRBV5-1 and J usage is TRBJ2-5, with TRBD2 matching over 12 bases. CDR3 protein: CASSPGLAGKKTQYF. The CDR3 bases are TGCGCCAGCAGCCCCGGACTAGCGGGAAAAAAGACCCAGTACTTC.